Below are 18 T cell receptor beta chains sequenced from a single sample in a study of blood T cell repertoires in COVID-19. Assay used: immunoSEQ multiplex PCR; TCRdb lists only in-frame clones, some missing. The sample carries 200,000 to 300,000 clones, about 82% recorded once. Sequenced: peripheral blood. Receptor source: a woman aged 60-70 years with active or convalescent COVID-19.

This chain connects TRBV30 to TRBJ2-7, with TRBD2 matching 7 bases. The ends lost 2 bases at V and 3 bases at J; junction bases unmatched: 13. Germline values: CDR1 GTSNPN, CDR2 SVGIG (reference sequence). The CDR3 is 16 residues long. CDR3 sequence reads: CAWSYNAGTNNYEQYF. The DNA for the CDR3 is TGTGCCTGGAGTTACAACGCCGGGACTAACAACTACGAGCAGTACTTC.

The V call is TRBV5-1, the J call TRBJ1-3; 7 bases agree with TRBD1. The CDR3 runs to 15 residues. Losses at the gene ends were 4 bases for V and 4 bases for J; bases not matched to a gene: 8. Germline V CDR1 and CDR2: SGHRS, YFSETQ. The CDR3 here is CASSPGQTRGNTIYF. The CDR3 DNA reads TGCGCCAGCAGCCCGGGACAGACTCGAGGAAACACCATATATTTT.

The genes are TRBV5-6 and TRBJ2-5; D is uncertain. There are 11 residues in the CDR3. Trimming pared 4 bases from V and 3 bases from J, leaving 4 bases between. CDR1 SGHDT and CDR2 YYEEEE come from the germline V gene. The CDR3 loop reads CASSREETQYF. The CDR3 nucleotides are TGTGCCAGCAGCCGAGAAGAGACCCAGTACTTC.

This chain uses TRBV19 with TRBJ2-1; 8 positions agree with TRBD2. The germline gives CDR1 LNHDA, CDR2 SQIVND (reference sequence). V lost 7 bases and J lost 9; bases outside the gene matches: 11. This CDR3 comprises 14 residues. The CDR3 sequence is CASTRTSRRAEQFF. For the CDR3, the DNA is TGTGCCAGTACACGGACTAGCAGGAGGGCTGAGCAGTTCTTC.

V and J are TRBV7-9 and TRBJ1-3; D remains unclear. Germline V lookup: CDR1 SEHNR, CDR2 FQNEAQ (reference sequence). V was cut by 3 bases and J by 0 bases, with 12 bases left in between. This CDR3 is 16 amino acids long. The CDR3 protein is CASSLVAELSGNTIYF. In nucleotides, the CDR3 is TGTGCCAGCAGCTTGGTGGCGGAACTCTCTGGAAACACCATATATTTT.

This clone came up once. V gene TRBV5-1 combines with J gene TRBJ1-3; 7 bases map to TRBD1. V shed 0 bases, J shed 2 bases, and the junction held 8 bases outside the gene matches. CDR3 length: 17 residues. CDR1 and CDR2 from the germline V gene are SGHRS and YFSETQ. This CDR3 is CASSLGDSPTTGNTIYF. CDR3 nucleotides: TGCGCCAGCAGCTTGGGGGACAGTCCTACCACTGGAAACACCATATATTTT. Filled out from reference TRBV5-1 and TRBJ1-3, the complete variable domain reads KAGVTQTPRYLIKTRGQQVTLSCSPISGHRSVSWYQQTPGQGLQFLFEYFSETQRNKGNFPGRFSGRQFSNSRSEMNVSTLELGDSALYLCASSLGDSPTTGNTIYFGEGSWLTVV.

This clone came up once. The genes are TRBV28 and TRBJ1-1; unclear D gene. The V end lost 5 bases, the J end lost 4 bases, and 17 bases lay between the germline ends. Germline lookup yields CDR1 MDHEN and CDR2 SYDVKM. The CDR3 length is 15 residues. The CDR3 DNA sequence: TGTGCCAGCAGTCGTTATGAGGGAGTTGGCACTGAAGCTTTCTTT. This translates into CASSRYEGVGTEAFF.

V is TRBV18 and J is TRBJ2-2; TRBD1 agrees at 10 bases. This CDR3 spans 16 amino acids. The V gene's germline CDR1 is KGHSH and CDR2 LQKENI. Trimming cost V 1 base and J 4 bases; bases outside gene matches: 3. In nucleotides, the CDR3 is TGTGCCAGCTCACCACTGGGACAGGGGAGCACCGGGGAGCTGTTTTTT. It translates to CASSPLGQGSTGELFF.

This clone was counted between two and nine times. The rearrangement uses TRBV6-2 or TRBV6-3 and TRBJ2-3; 8 bases align to TRBD2. This CDR3 contains 17 residues. V dropped 4 bases and J dropped 2; count of bases not matched to a gene: 11. In germline, CDR1 is MNHEY, CDR2 SVGEGT. CDR3 in amino acids: CASSWRTSRSDTDTQYF. The CDR3 DNA reads TGTGCCAGCAGTTGGAGGACTAGCCGTTCTGACACAGATACGCAGTATTTT.

The rearrangement uses TRBV5-1 and TRBJ1-1, with 9 bases aligning to TRBD1. CDR3 length equals 15 residues. V was clipped by 3 bases and J by 1 base; unmatched bases: 4. CDR1 and CDR2 from the germline V gene are SGHRS and YFSETQ. CDR3 loop: CASSSQGAQNTEAFF. For the CDR3, the DNA is TGCGCCAGCAGCTCACAGGGGGCCCAGAACACTGAAGCTTTCTTT.

J is TRBJ2-3 and V is TRBV27, with 8 bases aligning to TRBD1. This CDR3 comprises 15 residues. After removal of 0 bases from V and 3 bases from J, the junction contained 2 bases not matched to a gene. Germline assignment: CDR1 MNHEY and CDR2 SMNVEV (reference sequence). The CDR3 nucleotides are TGTGCCAGCAGTTTATCCGGACAGGGAACAGATACGCAGTATTTT. Protein product: CASSLSGQGTDTQYF.

This chain links TRBV6-5 with TRBJ1-5; D perhaps matches TRBD1 (5 bases). V dropped 7 bases and J dropped 0 bases, with 10 bases sitting between them. Germline V gene sequence: CDR1 MNHEY, CDR2 SVGAGI. CDR3 size: 14 residues. The CDR3 bases are TGTGCCAGCACTGTCAGGGCTAGCAATCAGCCCCAGCATTTT. This encodes CASTVRASNQPQHF.

V and J are TRBV7-2 and TRBJ2-2, with a weak D call TRBD1 (5 bases). Germline lookup yields CDR1 SGHTA and CDR2 FQGNSA. V dropped 1 base and J dropped 1 base, with 7 bases sitting between them. This CDR3 is 15 amino acids long. This chain's CDR3 is CASSLVTGNTGELFF. DNA for the CDR3: TGTGCCAGCAGCTTAGTAACAGGGAACACCGGGGAGCTGTTTTTT.

The chain recombines TRBV6-2 or TRBV6-3 with TRBJ2-1, with 10 bases aligning to TRBD2. This CDR3 is 16 amino acids long. J gave up 9 bases and V 0 bases, and 8 bases lay outside the gene matches. Germline-derived CDR1 and CDR2 are MNHEY and SVGEGT. The CDR3, as DNA: TGTGCCAGCAGTTACTCGGCGGCTAGCGGGAGTGGTGAGCAGTTCTTC. The encoded protein is CASSYSAASGSGEQFF.

The genes are TRBV15 and TRBJ1-2; D unresolved. V was pared by 0 bases and J by 2 bases, with 10 bases between. CDR1 and CDR2 from the germline V gene are LNHNV and YYDKDF (reference sequence). This CDR3 spans 15 amino acids. The CDR3 DNA follows: TGTGCCACCAGCAGAGATTGGGCAGCCAACTATGGCTACACCTTC. It yields the protein CATSRDWAANYGYTF.

DNA for the CDR3: TGTGCCAGCAGCTTGCCCAGGGGTTGGGACTATGGCTACACCTTC. As protein: CASSLPRGWDYGYTF. The chain combines TRBV7-2 with TRBJ1-2, with a possible D match to TRBD1 (6 bases). This CDR3 is built from 15 residues. Trimming left V 3 bases short and J 3 bases short, with 14 bases between. Germline lookup yields CDR1 SGHTA and CDR2 FQGNSA.

The chain employs TRBV6-6 and TRBJ2-7; D may be TRBD1 (6 bases). Trimming removed 6 bases at V and 4 bases at J, with 13 bases between. This CDR3 comprises 13 residues. Germline CDR1 and CDR2: MNHNY and SVGAGI (reference sequence). Here the CDR3 DNA reads TGTGCCAGCAGCCCCCAGGGGAGATACGAGCAGTACTTC. Protein sequence: CASSPQGRYEQYF.

As concerns this clone: Other DNA sequences within the sample encode an identical CDR3. The chain couples TRBV18 to TRBJ1-4; the match to TRBD1 covers 8 bases. The J segment lost 2 bases and the V segment lost 2 bases, leaving 1 base of the junction unmatched. The CDR3 runs 15 residues. The germline V gene encodes CDR1 KGHSH and CDR2 LQKENI. The CDR3 protein is CASSPRQGTNEKLFF. The CDR3 region has the DNA TGTGCCAGCTCACCAAGACAGGGGACTAATGAAAAACTGTTTTTT.